These T cell receptor beta chains were read from a single sample in a study of PD-1 blockade in classical Hodgkin lymphoma. Produced via immunoSEQ multiplex PCR; TCRdb's table is partial and in-frame only. The repertoire includes 25,000 to 35,000 clones, around 83% of them detected once, and more than 0.35% sits in the top ten. Sequencing was performed on CD4+ T cells from blood, taken before the fourth cycle of nivolumab. The source is a human donor with classical Hodgkin lymphoma. CDR3s include the opening cysteine and the closing phenylalanine or tryptophan. A D gene is named only where the DNA matches it firmly. The size of a clone is reported for some rows only, either as once, few or many, or as a class for expanded clones.

D | size | J | V | length | DNA | CDR3
TRBD1 | NA | TRBJ2-5 | TRBV11-1 | 13 | TGTGCCAGCAGCTTTGACAGGGAAGAGACCCAGTACTTC | CASSFDREETQYF
NA | NA | TRBJ2-7 | TRBV4-1 | 15 | TGCGCCAGCAGCCTAAGACGGGGGATGGCCTACGAGCAGTACTTC | CASSLRRGMAYEQYF
NA | few | TRBJ1-1 | TRBV30 | 16 | TGTGCCTGGAGTGTAAAGCGTAGACAGAAGAACACTGAAGCTTTCTTT | CAWSVKRRQKNTEAFF
TRBD2 | NA | TRBJ2-5 | TRBV20-1 | 11 | TGCAGTAAGCGGGATTCTGAGACCCAGTACTTC | CSKRDSETQYF
NA | NA | TRBJ2-6 | TRBV7-9 | 19 | TGTGCCAGCAGCTTTCCGACAGGCCCCCCCGACTCTGGGGCCAACGTCCTGACTTTC | CASSFPTGPPDSGANVLTF
TRBD1 | NA | TRBJ2-5 | TRBV6-5 | 15 | TGTGCCAGCAGTTACGACAGGGGGCGCTCAGAGACCCAGTACTTC | CASSYDRGRSETQYF
NA | NA | TRBJ1-2 | TRBV5-4 | 14 | TGTGCCAGCAGCTTTAGTGGTTCTGGCTATGGCTACACCTTC | CASSFSGSGYGYTF
NA | NA | TRBJ2-7 | TRBV2 | 15 | TGTGCCAGCAACCGGATCGGGGGTTCGTCCTACGAGCAGTACTTC | CASNRIGGSSYEQYF
NA | NA | TRBJ2-5 | TRBV19 | 11 | TGTGCCAGTAGTATCTCCGGGACCCAGTACTTC | CASSISGTQYF
TRBD2 | few | TRBJ2-1 | TRBV19 | 15 | TGTGCCAGTAGTCGGGGGGTAGCGGGAAGTGACGAGCAGTTCTTC | CASSRGVAGSDEQFF
NA | NA | TRBJ2-2 | TRBV6-5 | 15 | TGTGCCAGCAAAAGGGGCGCTTTGAACACCGGGGAGCTGTTTTTT | CASKRGALNTGELFF
NA | few | TRBJ1-6 | TRBV11-2 | 18 | TGTGCCAGCAGCCTGCCACCGGGACATGGTGTTTATAATTCACCCCTCCACTTT | CASSLPPGHGVYNSPLHF
NA | once | TRBJ1-4 | TRBV7-2 | 17 | TGTGCCAGCAGCTTGACATACCCCCACACAACTAATGAAAAACTGTTTTTT | CASSLTYPHTTNEKLFF
TRBD1 | NA | TRBJ2-7 | TRBV10-3 | 15 | TGTGCCATCAGTGAGTCACAGGGGGCCTTCTACGAGCAGTACTTC | CAISESQGAFYEQYF
TRBD2 | NA | TRBJ2-1 | TRBV27 | 18 | TGTGCCAGCAGTTCCACATTAGGACTAGCGGGAGGATGGATTGAGCAGTTCTTC | CASSSTLGLAGGWIEQFF
NA | NA | TRBJ2-3 | TRBV15 | 16 | TGTGCCACCAGCGGCCCTCTAGCGTGGGTCACAGATACGCAGTATTTT | CATSGPLAWVTDTQYF
NA | NA | TRBJ2-7 | TRBV29-1 | 12 | TGCAGCGCCTGGACAGCTCCCTACGAGCAGTACTTC | CSAWTAPYEQYF
NA | few | TRBJ1-5 | TRBV16 | 13 | TGTGCCAGCAGCACAGATAGCAATCAGCCCCAGCATTTT | CASSTDSNQPQHF
NA | NA | TRBJ2-7 | TRBV11-2 | 14 | TGTGCCAGCAGCTTAGAGTCGACGTCCTACGAGCAGTACTTC | CASSLESTSYEQYF
NA | NA | TRBJ2-5 | TRBV27 | 15 | TGTGCCAGCAGTCCAAGACTAGTCGGGGGTGAGACCCAGTACTTC | CASSPRLVGGETQYF
TRBD2 | NA | TRBJ2-2 | TRBV7-2 | 16 | TGTGCCAGCAGCTTAAGGGGCGGGGGGAACACCGGGGAGCTGTTTTTT | CASSLRGGGNTGELFF
NA | NA | TRBJ1-4 | TRBV6-1 | 13 | TGTGCCAGCAGTGAGAAGCGGAATGAAAAACTGTTTTTT | CASSEKRNEKLFF
NA | NA | TRBJ1-4 | TRBV7-2 | 15 | TGTGCCAGCAGCTTAGTGTTTAAGACTAATGAAAAACTGTTTTTT | CASSLVFKTNEKLFF